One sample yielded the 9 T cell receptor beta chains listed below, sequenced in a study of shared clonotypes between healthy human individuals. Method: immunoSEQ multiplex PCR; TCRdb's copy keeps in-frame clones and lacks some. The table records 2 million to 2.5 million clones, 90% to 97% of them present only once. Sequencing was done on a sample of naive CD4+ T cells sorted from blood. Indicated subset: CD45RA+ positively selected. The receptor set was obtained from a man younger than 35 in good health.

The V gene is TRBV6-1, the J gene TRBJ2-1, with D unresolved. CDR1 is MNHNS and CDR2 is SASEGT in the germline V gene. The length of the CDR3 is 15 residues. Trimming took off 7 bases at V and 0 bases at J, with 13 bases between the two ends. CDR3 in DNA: TGTGCCAGCACCCTCCAGGTGAGCTCCTACAATGAGCAGTTCTTC. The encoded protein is CASTLQVSSYNEQFF.

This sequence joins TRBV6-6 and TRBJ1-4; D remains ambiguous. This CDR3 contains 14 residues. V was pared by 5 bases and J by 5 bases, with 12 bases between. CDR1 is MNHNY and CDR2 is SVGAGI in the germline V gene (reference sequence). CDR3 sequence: CASSPRTGNEKLFF. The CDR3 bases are TGTGCCAGCAGTCCAAGGACGGGGAATGAAAAACTGTTTTTT.

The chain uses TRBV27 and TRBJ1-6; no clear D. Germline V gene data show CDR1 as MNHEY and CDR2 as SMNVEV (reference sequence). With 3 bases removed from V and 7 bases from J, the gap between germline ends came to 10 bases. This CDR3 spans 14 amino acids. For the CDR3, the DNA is TGTGCCAGCAGTTTTGAGTTGCGGAATTCACCCCTCCACTTT. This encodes CASSFELRNSPLHF.

The CDR3 sequence is CASSQRTSGSKEQYF. In nucleotides, the CDR3 is TGCGCCAGCAGCCAACGGACTAGCGGGAGTAAAGAGCAGTACTTC. The J gene is TRBJ2-7, the V gene TRBV5-1, with 13 bases that match TRBD2. The CDR3 length is 15 residues. After removal of 4 bases from V and 7 bases from J, the junction contained 8 bases not matched to a gene. Looked up from germline, CDR1 is SGHRS and CDR2 is YFSETQ.

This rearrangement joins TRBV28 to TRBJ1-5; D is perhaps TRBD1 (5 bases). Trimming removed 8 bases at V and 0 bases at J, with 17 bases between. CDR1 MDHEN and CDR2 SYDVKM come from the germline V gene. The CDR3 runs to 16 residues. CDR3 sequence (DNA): TGTGCCAGCGATAGCTACCCAGGGACTAGCAATCAGCCCCAGCATTTT. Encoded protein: CASDSYPGTSNQPQHF.

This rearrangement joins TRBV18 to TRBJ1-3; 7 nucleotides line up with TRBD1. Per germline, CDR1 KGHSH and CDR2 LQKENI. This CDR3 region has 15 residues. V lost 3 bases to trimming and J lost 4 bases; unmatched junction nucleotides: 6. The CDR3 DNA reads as TGTGCCAGCTCACCGCCGGGACAGTTAGGAAACACCATATATTTT. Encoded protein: CASSPPGQLGNTIYF.

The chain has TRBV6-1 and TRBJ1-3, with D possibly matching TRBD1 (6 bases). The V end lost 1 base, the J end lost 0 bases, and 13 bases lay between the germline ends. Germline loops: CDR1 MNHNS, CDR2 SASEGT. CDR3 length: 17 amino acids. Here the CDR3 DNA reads TGTGCCAGCAGTGAAGTGGGGACATTTTTCTCTGGAAACACCATATATTTT. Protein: CASSEVGTFFSGNTIYF.

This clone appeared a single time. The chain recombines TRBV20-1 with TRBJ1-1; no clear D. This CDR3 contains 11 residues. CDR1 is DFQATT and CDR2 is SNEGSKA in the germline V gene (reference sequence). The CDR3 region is CTLRRNTEAFF. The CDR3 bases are TGCACCCTCCGACGGAACACTGAAGCTTTCTTT.

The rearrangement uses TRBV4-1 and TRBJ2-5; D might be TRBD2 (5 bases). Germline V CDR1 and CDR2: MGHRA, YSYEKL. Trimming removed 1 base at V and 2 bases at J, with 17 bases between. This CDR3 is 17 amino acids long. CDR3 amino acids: CASSQGSGVVGQETQYF. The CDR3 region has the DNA TGCGCCAGCAGCCAAGGGTCCGGGGTCGTGGGTCAAGAGACCCAGTACTTC.